The 24 T cell receptor beta chains below come from one sample, sequenced in a study of blood T cell repertoires in COVID-19. Measured with immunoSEQ multiplex PCR; TCRdb has only the in-frame clones, and not every one. This sample has roughly 460,000 clones; 80% to 90% occur once, and the top ten carry less than 0.95%. Sequenced input: peripheral blood. The receptors come from a man aged 18 to 29 with COVID-19, enrolled during active disease.

The V call is TRBV11-3, the J call TRBJ1-2; possible D gene TRBD1, 6 bases. Germline-derived CDR1 and CDR2 are SGHNT and YENEEA. This CDR3 is built from 13 residues. V was trimmed by 5 bases and J by 1 base, leaving 8 bases between them. CDR3 DNA: TGTGCCAGCAGCCGAGGGGGTAACTATGGCTACACCTTC. It specifies CASSRGGNYGYTF.

The CDR3 here is CSDTRDRYGYTF. The CDR3 nucleotides read TGCAGCGACACCCGGGACAGATATGGCTACACCTTC. The J gene is TRBJ1-2, the V gene TRBV29-1, with 7 bases identical to TRBD1. Germline CDR1 and CDR2: SQVTM and ANQGSEA. The length of the CDR3 is 12 residues. V lost 7 bases to trimming and J lost 5 bases; unmatched junction nucleotides: 7.

V and J are TRBV7-4 and TRBJ2-4, with 12 nucleotides matching TRBD2. Trimming at V came to 3 bases and at J to 0 bases, leaving 9 bases not matched to a gene. This CDR3 is 19 amino acids long. CDR1 is SGHVT, CDR2 SQSDAQ, per germline. The CDR3 DNA sequence: TGTGCCAGCAGCTTCGGACTAGCGGGACTATCTTTAGCCAAAAACATTCAGTACTTC. Protein: CASSFGLAGLSLAKNIQYF.

This clone showed up just once. The chain joins TRBV2 to TRBJ2-7, with 10 bases fitting TRBD2. Germline CDR1 reads SNHLY; CDR2 reads FYNNEI. J lost 6 bases, V lost 7 bases, and 15 bases had no gene match. The CDR3 length is 16 residues. The CDR3 reads CASTVMRGAGGPEQYF. CDR3 bases: TGTGCCAGCACGGTGATGAGGGGAGCGGGAGGGCCCGAGCAGTACTTC.

The gene calls are TRBV7-8 and TRBJ2-3; 11 bases map to TRBD2. The CDR3 totals 15 residues. CDR1 is SGHVS and CDR2 is FQNEAQ in the germline V gene. With V trimmed by 2 bases and J by 4 bases, 2 bases remained unmatched. In DNA form, the CDR3 reads TGTGCCAGCAGCTTACTAGCGGGAGGTCCAGATACGCAGTATTTT. It translates to CASSLLAGGPDTQYF. The complete variable domain, with remaining parts taken from reference TRBV7-8 and TRBJ2-3, reads GAGVSQSPRYKVAKRGQDVALRCDPISGHVSLFWYQQALGQGPEFLTYFQNEAQLDKSGLPSDRFFAERPEGSVSTLKIQRTQQEDSAVYLCASSLLAGGPDTQYFGPGTRLTVL.

The V and J genes are TRBV7-9 and TRBJ2-3, with D perhaps TRBD2 (6 bases). There are 19 residues in the CDR3. V lost 1 base, J lost 0 bases, and 20 bases lay in between. CDR1 SEHNR and CDR2 FQNEAQ come from the germline V gene (reference sequence). The CDR3 reads CASSLGEWVRDFSTDTQYF. The CDR3 coding sequence is TGTGCCAGCAGCTTAGGTGAATGGGTCAGGGACTTTAGCACAGATACGCAGTATTTT.

The V call is TRBV9, the J call TRBJ2-1; 11 nucleotides line up with TRBD2. The CDR3 covers 16 residues. CDR1 and CDR2 (germline): SGDLS, YYNGEE. Germline trimming cut 5 bases from V and 6 bases from J; bases unmatched to any gene: 10. This chain's CDR3 is CASRNIAGGLINEQFF. CDR3 nucleotides: TGTGCCAGCAGAAATATAGCGGGGGGGCTTATCAATGAGCAGTTCTTC.

This chain joins TRBV6-5 and TRBJ2-3, with D maybe TRBD2 (7 bases). Looked up from germline, CDR1 is MNHEY and CDR2 is SVGAGI. With 7 bases removed from V and 5 bases from J, the gap between germline ends came to 13 bases. The CDR3 has 13 residues. CDR3 amino acids: CASKKGGVDTQYF. The CDR3 DNA follows: TGTGCCAGCAAGAAGGGGGGGGTAGATACGCAGTATTTT.

V usage is TRBV2 and J usage is TRBJ2-1, with 8 bases identical to TRBD2. The CDR3 has 16 amino acids. Trimming took 2 bases from V and 7 from J; bases not matched to a gene: 10. Germline-derived CDR1 and CDR2 are SNHLY and FYNNEI. The CDR3 sequence: CASSESPSGSLNEQFF. The CDR3 nucleotides read TGTGCCAGCAGTGAATCTCCCAGCGGGAGTCTGAATGAGCAGTTCTTC.

This chain joins TRBV19 and TRBJ2-7, with 7 bases lining up with TRBD1. Germline V gives CDR1 LNHDA, CDR2 SQIVND (reference sequence). V was clipped by 5 bases and J by 4 bases; unmatched bases: 14. This CDR3 has 16 amino acids. The CDR3 loop is CASSEGDRALAYEQYF. CDR3 sequence (DNA): TGTGCCAGTAGTGAAGGTGACAGGGCTCTCGCATACGAGCAGTACTTC.

The rearrangement joins TRBV25-1 to TRBJ1-2; possibly TRBD1 for D (5 bases). Germline V CDR1 and CDR2: MGHDK, SYGVNS. With 1 base removed from V and 4 bases from J, the gap between germline ends came to 10 bases. This CDR3 spans 14 amino acids. The CDR3 nucleotides read TGTGCCAGCAGTGAATTTACAGGTTCCTATGGCTACACCTTC. Amino acid sequence: CASSEFTGSYGYTF.

This sequence joins TRBV19 and TRBJ1-5; 10 nucleotides match TRBD1. V was pared by 4 bases and J by 3 bases, with 6 bases of the junction left unmatched. The germline CDR1 and CDR2 sequences are LNHDA and SQIVND (reference sequence). The CDR3 is 16 residues long. Here the CDR3 reads CASSNTDRGLNQPQHF. The DNA of the CDR3 is TGTGCCAGTAGTAACACCGACAGGGGGCTCAATCAGCCCCAGCATTTT.

The chain combines TRBV16 with TRBJ1-2; TRBD1 matches 7 bases. Germline V CDR1 and CDR2: KGHSY, FQNENV. The trim removed 2 bases at V and 1 base at J, leaving 10 bases unmatched. CDR3 size: 17 residues. CDR3 loop: CASSQRDRSINNYGYTF. As DNA, the CDR3 is TGTGCCAGCAGCCAACGGGACAGATCCATCAATAACTATGGCTACACCTTC.

The rearrangement uses TRBV2 and TRBJ2-2; 7 positions agree with TRBD1. The germline V gene has CDR1 SNHLY and CDR2 FYNNEI. Losses at the gene ends were 6 bases for V and 4 bases for J; bases not matched to a gene: 11. The CDR3 runs 16 residues. The CDR3 sequence is CASRQERGLGTGELFF. CDR3 DNA: TGTGCCAGCAGGCAAGAGAGGGGGCTGGGCACCGGGGAGCTGTTTTTT. The complete variable domain, with remaining parts taken from reference TRBV2 and TRBJ2-2, reads EPEVTQTPSHQVTQMGQEVILRCVPISNHLYFYWYRQILGQKVEFLVSFYNNEISEKSEIFDDQFSVERPDGSNFTLKIRSTKLEDSAMYFCASRQERGLGTGELFFGEGSRLTVL.

DNA for the CDR3: TGTGCCAGCAGTGACGTAGGGACAGGGGAGTGGAAGCCCCAGCATTTT. Translating gives CASSDVGTGEWKPQHF. This rearrangement joins TRBV6-4 to TRBJ1-5, with 10 bases aligning to TRBD1. The CDR3 spans 16 residues. Germline CDR1 is MRHNA and CDR2 is SNTAGT. Losses at the gene ends were 2 bases for V and 8 bases for J; bases not matched to a gene: 9.

The chain employs TRBV2 and TRBJ1-5, with 7 bases identical to TRBD1. V trimming: 6 bases; J trimming: 1 base; junction bases outside the gene matches: 9. The CDR3 is made up of 16 amino acids. Germline CDR1 reads SNHLY; CDR2 reads FYNNEI. The CDR3 reads CASRERGGGSNQPQHF. The CDR3 DNA reads as TGTGCCAGCAGGGAGAGAGGAGGGGGCAGCAATCAGCCCCAGCATTTT.

This chain links TRBV7-9 with TRBJ1-1, with D uncertain. This CDR3 region has 14 residues. Trimming took 7 bases from V and 1 from J, leaving 13 bases between them. From germline, CDR1 is SEHNR and CDR2 FQNEAQ (reference sequence). DNA of the CDR3: TGTGCCAGCACACTTGGCGGCGGGAACACTGAAGCTTTCTTT. It translates to CASTLGGGNTEAFF.

The gene calls are TRBV27 and TRBJ2-1, with 11 bases identical to TRBD2. The CDR3 has 16 residues. The germline V gene has CDR1 MNHEY and CDR2 SMNVEV (reference sequence). Germline trimming cut 6 bases from V and 7 bases from J; bases unmatched to any gene: 11. The CDR3 reads CASSAISSGRINEQFF. The CDR3 DNA sequence: TGTGCCAGCAGCGCCATTTCTAGCGGGAGGATAAATGAGCAGTTCTTC.

The count of this clone is one. This CDR3 reads CASISGGQETQYF. As DNA, the CDR3 is TGTGCCAGCATTTCCGGAGGTCAAGAGACCCAGTACTTC. The V gene is TRBV7-9, the J gene TRBJ2-5; weak D call: TRBD2 (5 bases). In germline, CDR1 is SEHNR, CDR2 FQNEAQ (reference sequence). This CDR3 region has 13 residues. Trimming stripped 7 bases from V and 2 bases from J, with 11 bases between.

V usage is TRBV4-1 and J usage is TRBJ1-2, with 9 bases lining up with TRBD1. The germline V gene has CDR1 MGHRA and CDR2 YSYEKL. J was trimmed by 5 bases and V by 4 bases; bases with no gene match: 8. This CDR3 is built from 15 residues. The CDR3, as DNA: TGCGCCAGCAGCCCCCAACAGGGGGCCCTTTATGGCTACACCTTC. This gives the protein CASSPQQGALYGYTF.

The chain combines TRBV4-1 with TRBJ2-2, with a possible D match to TRBD1 (6 bases). V dropped 6 bases and J dropped 7 bases, with 9 bases sitting between them. Per the germline V gene, CDR1 is MGHRA and CDR2 is YSYEKL. CDR3 length equals 12 residues. CDR3 sequence (DNA): TGCGCCAGCAGGGAAGGGGGCGGGGAGCTGTTTTTT. Its translation: CASREGGGELFF.

The chain couples TRBV11-2 to TRBJ1-2; D remains ambiguous. The CDR3 has 14 residues. The germline V gene encodes CDR1 SGHAT and CDR2 FQNNGV. V shed 0 bases and J shed 4 bases, with 9 bases lying between them. In DNA form, the CDR3 reads TGTGCCAGCAGCTTAGATAATCCCCTCTATGGCTACACCTTC. It yields the protein CASSLDNPLYGYTF.

The V and J genes are TRBV7-9 and TRBJ2-1; 7 nucleotides match TRBD1. The V gene end was trimmed by 5 bases and the J gene end by 9 bases; junction bases not matched to a gene: 10. CDR1 and CDR2 (germline): SEHNR, FQNEAQ (reference sequence). This CDR3 has 14 amino acids. The CDR3 loop reads CASSPGGLVFEQFF. CDR3 DNA sequence: TGTGCCAGCAGCCCAGGGGGATTGGTATTTGAGCAGTTCTTC.

This clone was counted a single time. CDR3 loop: CASSLSESGIYNEQFF. CDR3 coding DNA: TGTGCCAGCAGCTTGAGTGAGTCAGGGATCTACAATGAGCAGTTCTTC. The rearrangement uses TRBV5-5 and TRBJ2-1, with D possibly being TRBD1 (5 bases). The CDR3 is made up of 16 amino acids. The germline V and J ends were trimmed by 1 base and 3 bases, with 14 bases remaining between them. The germline V gene has CDR1 SGHKS and CDR2 YYEKEE (reference sequence).